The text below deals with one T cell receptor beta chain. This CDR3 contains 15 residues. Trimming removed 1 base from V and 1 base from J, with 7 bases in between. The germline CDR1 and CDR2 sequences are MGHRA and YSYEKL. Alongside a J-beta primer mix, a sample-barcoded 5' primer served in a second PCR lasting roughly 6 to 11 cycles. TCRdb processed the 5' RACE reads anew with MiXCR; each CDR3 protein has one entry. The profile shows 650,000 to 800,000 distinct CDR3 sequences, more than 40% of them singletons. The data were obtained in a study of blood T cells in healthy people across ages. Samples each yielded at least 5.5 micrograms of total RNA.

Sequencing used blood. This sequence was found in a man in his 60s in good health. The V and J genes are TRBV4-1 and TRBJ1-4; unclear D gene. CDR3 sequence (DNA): TGCGCCAGCAGCCAAGGGACGGGAACTAATGAAAAACTGTTTTTT. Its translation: CASSQGTGTNEKLFF.